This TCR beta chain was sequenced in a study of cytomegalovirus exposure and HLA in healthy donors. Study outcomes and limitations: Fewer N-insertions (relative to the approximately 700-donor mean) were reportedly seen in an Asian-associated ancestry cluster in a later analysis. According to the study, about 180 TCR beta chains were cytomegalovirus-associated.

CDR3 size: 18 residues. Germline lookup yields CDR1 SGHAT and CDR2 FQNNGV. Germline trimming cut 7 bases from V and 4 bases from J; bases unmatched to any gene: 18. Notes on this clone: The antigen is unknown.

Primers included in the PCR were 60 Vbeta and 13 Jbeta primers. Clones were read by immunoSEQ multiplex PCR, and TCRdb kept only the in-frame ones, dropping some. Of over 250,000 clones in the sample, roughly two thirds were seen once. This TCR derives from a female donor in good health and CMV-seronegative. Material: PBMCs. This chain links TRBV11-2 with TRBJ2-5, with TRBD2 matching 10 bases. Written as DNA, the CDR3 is TGTGCCAGCACCAACCCCTGGCTAGCGGGAGAGGAAAGAGAGACCCAGTACTTC. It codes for CASTNPWLAGEERETQYF.